The entry below gives a single T cell receptor (beta chain) sequence along with its context. The data were taken from a study of CD8+ T cells in alopecia areata. Treatment defined: oral pan-JAK inhibitor, 5-10 mg twice daily. Trimming removed 9 bases from V and 4 bases from J; junction bases left unmatched: 11. The CDR3 spans 16 residues. Germline assignment: CDR1 MRHNA and CDR2 SNTAGT. TCR sequencing used cDNA made by reverse transcription of extracted RNA. Profiled with immunoSEQ multiplex PCR; TCRdb holds only in-frame clones, not every one. The data contain about 300,000 clones, more than 45% of them singletons.

The sequencing used CD4+ T cells sorted from blood, collected at week 24, from a patient treated with tofacitinib. The origin of this receptor is a human donor with alopecia areata. This sequence joins TRBV6-4 and TRBJ2-3; 12 nucleotides agree with TRBD1. The CDR3 DNA reads as TGTGCCAGACCGGGACAGGGGGCAACGTCGCCAGATACGCAGTATTTT. Protein: CARPGQGATSPDTQYF.